The 21 T cell receptor delta chains presented below share a single source sample, sequenced in a study of delta chains in infants with herpesvirus infections. Gamma-chain- and delta-chain-specific primers converted PBMC RNA into TCR cDNA. TCRdb re-called the RT-PCR reads via CATT. The profile shows approximately 1,300 delta-chain clones, approximately 30% of them singletons. Sequenced material: peripheral blood, taken at time point 2 of longitudinal follow-up. The receptor set was obtained from a human donor who was a Ugandan infant, either HIV-exposed or HIV-unexposed (not recorded which).

The V gene is TRDV1, the J gene TRDJ1; D is perhaps TRDD2 (5 bases). The germline gives CDR1 TSWWSYY, CDR2 QGS. The length of the CDR3 is 16 residues. V was clipped by 5 bases and J by 0 bases, with 16 bases between them. CDR3 sequence (DNA): TGTGCTCTTGGGCCCCCTCTTCCCGACCACACCGATAAACTCATCTTT. This gives the protein CALGPPLPDHTDKLIF.

This clone was picked up a small number of times. The chain combines TRDV1 with TRDJ1, with TRDD3 identical over 8 bases. Germline CDR1 is TSWWSYY and CDR2 is QGS. V shed 1 base and J 7 bases; nucleotides not matched to a gene: 32. The CDR3 sequence is 23 residues long. The CDR3 spells CALGERFWRLSRPWGTEMGKLIF. The CDR3, as DNA: TGTGCTCTTGGGGAACGATTTTGGCGCCTTTCGCGTCCCTGGGGGACCGAAATGGGTAAACTCATCTTT.

This clone was counted a few times. The chain recombines TRDV1 with TRDJ1; 11 bases fit TRDD3. Germline trimming cut 0 bases from V and 8 bases from J; bases unmatched to any gene: 23. Germline V gives CDR1 TSWWSYY, CDR2 QGS. The CDR3 runs to 21 residues. In DNA form, the CDR3 reads TGTGCTCTTGGGGAACTTCTCCTACGCTATCGTAGACTGGGGGATAAGGAAAAACTCATCTTT. Residues: CALGELLLRYRRLGDKEKLIF.

By proportion, this clone is large. The chain is built from TRDV2 and TRDJ1, with TRDD3 matching 10 bases. In germline, CDR1 is GEAIGNYY, CDR2 EKD. Trimming removed 1 base from V and 7 bases from J; junction bases left unmatched: 8. The CDR3 runs 15 residues. The CDR3 DNA reads TGTGCCTGTGACACACTGGGGGATTCGGGCGGTAAACTCATCTTT. Protein sequence: CACDTLGDSGGKLIF.

Judged by abundance, this clone is large (0.1 to 1%). The gene calls are TRDV1 and TRDJ1, with D perhaps matching TRDD3 (7 bases). Germline V gene lookup returns CDR1 TSWWSYY and CDR2 QGS. The ends were cut back, 6 bases at V and 0 bases at J, with 35 bases in the middle. This CDR3 region has 22 residues. The DNA of the CDR3 is TGTGCTCTTGGACACCAAATGGCCTTCCCAGGGTGGGACTGGGGACACACCGATAAACTCATCTTT. Its translation: CALGHQMAFPGWDWGHTDKLIF.

This clone counts as large. The chain combines TRDV1 with TRDJ1; 9 nucleotides line up with TRDD3. Germline-derived CDR1 and CDR2 are TSWWSYY and QGS. The length of the CDR3 is 20 residues. V gave up 2 bases and J gave up 2 bases; unmatched junction bases: 18. The CDR3 region is CALGESSPSCLLGETDKLIF. The CDR3 bases are TGTGCTCTTGGGGAATCCTCCCCTTCCTGTCTACTGGGGGAAACCGATAAACTCATCTTT.

As concerns this clone: A far larger clone is just one base off, so this is likely a read error. V is TRDV1 and J is TRDJ1, with 9 positions matching TRDD3. Germline V gene sequence: CDR1 TSWWSYY, CDR2 QGS. The CDR3 is 18 residues long. The V and J ends lost 6 bases and 0 bases, in that order; junction bases with no gene match: 14. The CDR3 region is CALGRMGDNGTYTDKLIF. DNA of the CDR3: TGTGCTCTTGGTCGCATGGGGGATAACGGGACCTACACCGATAAACTCATCTTT.

The rearrangement uses TRDV2 and TRDJ3, with TRDD3 identical over 8 bases. The V segment lost 1 base and the J segment 0 bases; nucleotides outside the gene matches: 10. The CDR3 is 20 amino acids. CDR1 and CDR2 (germline): GEAIGNYY, EKD. CDR3 sequence: CACDTYWGGSSSWDTRQMFF. The CDR3 region has the DNA TGTGCCTGTGACACGTACTGGGGGGGCTCCAGCTCCTGGGACACCCGACAGATGTTTTTC.

This clone has a handful of counts. At the DNA level, this CDR3 is encoded by other sequences in the same sample as well. This rearrangement joins TRDV1 to TRDJ1; TRDD3 might be the D (6 bases). The CDR3 length is 21 residues. Germline V gene lookup returns CDR1 TSWWSYY and CDR2 QGS. V was shortened by 1 base and J by 0 bases, with 27 bases between the two germline ends. CDR3 sequence: CALGEPPEVSGWGPYTDKLIF. The CDR3 nucleotides are TGTGCTCTTGGGGAACCCCCGGAAGTCTCTGGGTGGGGGCCGTACACCGATAAACTCATCTTT.

By sample share, this clone is large. This rearrangement joins TRDV1 to TRDJ1; 7 bases map to TRDD3. V was pared by 4 bases and J by 0 bases, with 23 bases of the junction left unmatched. Germline CDR1 reads TSWWSYY; CDR2 reads QGS. The CDR3 consists of 21 residues. The CDR3: CALGADVRRDTPYLHTDKLIF. The DNA for the CDR3 is TGTGCTCTTGGGGCAGATGTACGGCGGGATACTCCTTACCTTCACACCGATAAACTCATCTTT.

Regarding this clone: Other nucleotide sequences in the sample specify the same CDR3. The chain carries TRDV1 and TRDJ1; D call uncertain. This CDR3 has 20 amino acids. Germline V gives CDR1 TSWWSYY, CDR2 QGS. Trimming took 4 bases from V and 0 from J, leaving 27 bases between them. The CDR3 loop reads CALGAVPSELYVGYTDKLIF. CDR3 sequence (DNA): TGTGCTCTTGGGGCGGTCCCCTCCGAGTTGTACGTTGGGTACACCGATAAACTCATCTTT.

This clone was counted only a few times. The rearrangement uses TRDV1 and TRDJ1; 11 bases agree with TRDD3. CDR3 length: 17 residues. The V segment lost 2 bases and the J segment 13 bases; nucleotides outside the gene matches: 18. Germline CDR1 TSWWSYY, CDR2 QGS. Here the CDR3 reads CALGEGSPLLGDIGPIF. The CDR3 nucleotides read TGTGCTCTTGGGGAAGGATCCCCGCTACTGGGGGATATTGGACCCATCTTT.

The chain uses TRDV1 and TRDJ1, with TRDD3 identical over 13 bases. Trimming removed 3 bases from V and 3 bases from J; junction bases left unmatched: 13. The CDR3 spans 19 residues. From germline, CDR1 is TSWWSYY and CDR2 QGS. CDR3 loop: CALGDILPLGDTLPDKLIF. CDR3 bases: TGTGCTCTTGGGGACATTCTTCCACTGGGGGATACGCTCCCCGATAAACTCATCTTT.

The genes are TRDV1 and TRDJ1; TRDD3 aligns across 9 bases. Germline V gives CDR1 TSWWSYY, CDR2 QGS. The V gene end was trimmed by 1 base and the J gene end by 2 bases; junction bases not matched to a gene: 11. The CDR3 totals 18 residues. As DNA, the CDR3 is TGTGCTCTTGGGGAACGTCCGGGGCTGGGGGATTCTACCGATAAACTCATCTTT. Protein product: CALGERPGLGDSTDKLIF.

The J gene is TRDJ1, the V gene TRDV1, with D maybe TRDD2 (7 bases). The CDR3 consists of 21 residues. Germline CDR1 is TSWWSYY and CDR2 is QGS. The V end was cut by 0 bases, the J end by 0 bases, with 26 bases between. CDR3 DNA: TGTGCTCTTGGGGAACTTTCCTACGGGTTCGGCTGGGGAGTCGACACCGATAAACTCATCTTT. This translates into CALGELSYGFGWGVDTDKLIF.

V usage is TRDV1 and J usage is TRDJ1, with TRDD3 matching over 8 bases. Germline CDR1 reads TSWWSYY; CDR2 reads QGS. V gave up 2 bases and J gave up 0 bases; unmatched junction bases: 14. The CDR3 runs 19 residues. This chain's CDR3 is CALGERGVRDTRYTDKLIF. The CDR3 DNA reads as TGTGCTCTTGGGGAAAGGGGGGTAAGGGATACGCGATACACCGATAAACTCATCTTT.

The chain couples TRDV1 to TRDJ1; weak D call: TRDD3 (6 bases). V lost 2 bases to trimming and J lost 3 bases, with 25 bases between them. The germline CDR1 and CDR2 sequences are TSWWSYY and QGS. This CDR3 region has 19 residues. DNA of the CDR3: TGTGCTCTTGGGGAAAGTCCGATCCTAAAGAGATACGGGTCCGATAAACTCATCTTT. Residues: CALGESPILKRYGSDKLIF.

This chain joins TRDV3 and TRDJ1; 9 nucleotides align to TRDD3. Trimming at V came to 3 bases and at J to 0 bases, leaving 20 bases not matched to a gene. From germline, CDR1 is TVYSNPD and CDR2 GDNSRS (reference sequence). The CDR3 is 19 residues long. The CDR3 bases are TGTGCCTTCACCCCCGGTAACTGGGGGACACACTCCGACACCGATAAACTCATCTTT. Translating gives CAFTPGNWGTHSDTDKLIF. The full variable domain, in which reference TRDV3 and TRDJ1 provide the parts outside the CDR3, is CDKVTQSSPDQTVASGSEVVLLCTYDTVYSNPDLFWYRIRPDYSFQFVFYGDNSRSEGADFTQGRFSVKHILTQKAFHLVISPVRTEDSATYYCAFTPGNWGTHSDTDKLIFGKGTRVTVEP.

With respect to this clone: Given a much more abundant clone one base away, this may be a read error. The rearrangement links TRDV1 to TRDJ1, with 11 bases that match TRDD3. CDR3 length: 24 residues. V was pared by 5 bases and J by 0 bases, with 29 bases of the junction left unmatched. The germline V gene encodes CDR1 TSWWSYY and CDR2 QGS. CDR3 in amino acids: CALGKEDDPPRDWGICIYTDKLIF. Here the CDR3 DNA reads TGTGCTCTTGGGAAGGAGGATGACCCTCCTAGGGACTGGGGGATATGTATATACACCGATAAACTCATCTTT.

The chain joins TRDV2 to TRDJ1; 7 nucleotides match TRDD3. Trimming took 3 bases from V and 4 from J; bases not matched to a gene: 10. This CDR3 contains 15 residues. Germline CDR1 reads GEAIGNYY; CDR2 reads EKD. CDR3 in amino acids: CACDSGSWGYDKLIF. The DNA for the CDR3 is TGTGCCTGTGACTCCGGATCTTGGGGATACGATAAACTCATCTTT.

By share, this clone counts as hyperexpanded. This chain joins TRAV38-2/DV8 and TRDJ1, with D possibly being TRDD3 (6 bases). The CDR3 sequence is 24 residues long. With 0 bases removed from V and 0 bases from J, the gap between germline ends came to 36 bases. In germline, CDR1 is TSESDYY, CDR2 QEAYKQQN. CDR3 DNA sequence: TGTGCTTATAGGAGCGCTCCTCTACGGGGCGACGGATTGCGTGGGGGTTCCTACACCGATAAACTCATCTTT. Translating it yields CAYRSAPLRGDGLRGGSYTDKLIF.